This T cell receptor (beta chain) was observed in a study of blood T cell repertoires in COVID-19. The wider study: Samples representing acute and convalescent COVID-19 were sourced from the United States, Italy and Spain.

Per the germline V gene, CDR1 is ENHRY and CDR2 is SYGVKD. V was trimmed by 4 bases and J by 9 bases, leaving 15 bases between them. This CDR3 has 14 amino acids. As originally analysed: Amplification of reference gene primers was used by the study to estimate nucleated cell counts. Assay used: immunoSEQ multiplex PCR; TCRdb lists only in-frame clones, some missing. V and J calls and clone size are given by that table; D and trimming were obtained from the DNA. The sample has under 250,000 clones, roughly 88% seen once. This rearrangement joins TRBV10-3 to TRBJ1-4; D unresolved. Sequenced input: peripheral blood. The clonotype originates from a woman aged 80 or over with COVID-19, enrolled during active disease. The CDR3 here is CAISGEGGFQKLFF. CDR3 DNA: TGTGCCATCAGTGGAGAGGGAGGGTTTCAAAAACTGTTTTTT.